This entry lists 14 T cell receptor beta chains sequenced from one sample in a study of human T cells and chemical hapten exposure. TCRdb used MiXCR to reprocess the RACE reads, holding one entry per CDR3 protein. The sample lists approximately 120,000 distinct CDR3 sequences, 9.2% occurring once. Time point specified: patch test 2, 6 weeks after DPC sensitization. Treatment described: therapeutic diphenylcyclopropenone sensitization with weekly scalp DPC. The sample was whole blood, taken in connection with sensitization to the hapten diphenylcyclopropenone (DPC). These TCRs come from a woman aged 40 to 50 with alopecia areata. Some clones in this sample may be carry-over from other donors' samples.

This chain connects TRBV5-1 to TRBJ1-2; 8 bases are a match to TRBD1. The V segment lost 0 bases and the J segment 6 bases; nucleotides outside the gene matches: 7. There are 15 residues in the CDR3. Looked up from germline, CDR1 is SGHRS and CDR2 is YFSETQ. As DNA, the CDR3 is TGCGCCAGCAGCTTGGAGCAGGGGGCCCGTCATGGCTACACCTTC. Translation gives CASSLEQGARHGYTF.

There are a few counts of this clonotype. V usage is TRBV29-1 and J usage is TRBJ1-2; D gene unclear. The V gene's germline CDR1 is SQVTM and CDR2 ANQGSEA. This CDR3 contains 15 residues. With 4 bases removed from V and 0 bases from J, the gap between germline ends came to 15 bases. CDR3: CSVGPADLANYGYTF. The DNA for the CDR3 is TGCAGCGTTGGGCCTGCGGATTTAGCTAACTATGGCTACACCTTC. The full variable domain, completed using reference TRBV29-1 and TRBJ1-2, is SAVISQKPSRDICQRGTSLTIQCQVDSQVTMMFWYRQQPGQSLTLIATANQGSEATYESGFVIDKFPISRPNLTFSTLTVSNMSPEDSSIYLCSVGPADLANYGYTFGSGTRLTVV.

This clonotype was counted only a few times. This chain connects TRBV5-5 to TRBJ2-3; 8 positions agree with TRBD1. Germline-derived CDR1 and CDR2 are SGHKS and YYEKEE (reference sequence). Trimming at V came to 4 bases and at J to 8 bases, leaving 3 bases not matched to a gene. The CDR3 has 12 amino acids. This chain's CDR3 is CASSADRGTQYF. The CDR3 DNA sequence: TGTGCCAGCAGCGCCGACAGGGGTACGCAGTATTTT. Looking up the rest from reference TRBV5-5 and TRBJ2-3 gives the full variable domain: DAGVTQSPTHLIKTRGQQVTLRCSPISGHKSVSWYQQVLGQGPQFIFQYYEKEERGRGNFPDRFSARQFPNYSSELNVNALLLGDSALYLCASSADRGTQYFGPGTRLTVL.

The V and J genes are TRBV2 and TRBJ1-6; D is uncertain. Germline CDR1 and CDR2: SNHLY and FYNNEI. Deletions cut 6 bases from V and 9 bases from J, with 6 bases between. CDR3 length equals 11 residues. CDR3 in amino acids: CASSTGSPLHF. The CDR3 coding sequence is TGTGCCAGCAGCACCGGTTCACCCCTCCACTTT.

Notes on this clonotype: Compared with germline, one end of the junction differs, possibly owing to a read error. The chain carries TRBV3-1 and TRBJ2-1; 15 nucleotides agree with TRBD2. The CDR3 covers 18 residues. Germline V gene sequence: CDR1 LGHDT, CDR2 YNNKEL (reference sequence). The CDR3 bases are TGTGCCAGCAGCCAGGAGGGACTAGCGGGGGGCTTGACCAATGGGCAGTTCTTC. Amino acid sequence: CASSQEGLAGGLTNGQFF.

In this sample, this clonotype turned up a few times. V is TRBV7-2 and J is TRBJ2-5, with D unclear. V was clipped by 3 bases and J by 7 bases, with 18 bases between them. CDR3 length equals 15 residues. From germline, CDR1 is SGHTA and CDR2 FQGNSA. As DNA, the CDR3 is TGTGCCAGCAGCTTTTGGGCTGAGACTGGGATGACCCAGTACTTC. Its translation: CASSFWAETGMTQYF. The full variable domain, in which reference TRBV7-2 and TRBJ2-5 provide the parts outside the CDR3, is GAGVSQSPSNKVTEKGKDVELRCDPISGHTALYWYRQSLGQGLEFLIYFQGNSAPDKSGLPSDRFSAERTGGSVSTLTIQRTQQEDSAVYLCASSFWAETGMTQYFGPGTRLLVL.

This clonotype was counted a few times. Just one base apart from a much larger clone, this may be a read error. The chain recombines TRBV7-9 with TRBJ1-3; D is unclear. The length of the CDR3 is 14 residues. Germline assignment: CDR1 SEHNR and CDR2 FQNEAQ (reference sequence). Trimming removed 8 bases from V and 2 bases from J, with 13 bases in between. The CDR3, as DNA: TGTGCCAGCCGGGGTCTAAGCCCTGGAAACACCATATATTTT. Its translation is CASRGLSPGNTIYF.

This clonotype was seen ten or more times. This chain joins TRBV18 and TRBJ2-1; no firm D call. The ends were cut back, 6 bases at V and 7 bases at J, with 13 bases in the middle. The germline V gene encodes CDR1 KGHSH and CDR2 LQKENI. This CDR3 has 13 amino acids. CDR3 protein: CASSLRLGNEQFF. The CDR3 DNA sequence: TGTGCCAGCTCCCTTCGACTCGGAAATGAGCAGTTCTTC.

The chain combines TRBV4-3 with TRBJ1-1; 8 nucleotides match TRBD1. The germline gives CDR1 LGHNA, CDR2 YSLEER. The CDR3 is 18 amino acids. V was clipped by 4 bases and J by 5 bases; unmatched bases: 18. CDR3 coding DNA: TGCGCCAGCAGCCTCACATGGACAGGGACGGGGGGGCATACTGAAGCTTTCTTT. This sequence encodes CASSLTWTGTGGHTEAFF.

The sample holds many counts of this clonotype. The chain links TRBV6-2 or TRBV6-3 to TRBJ1-6; weak D call: TRBD1 (5 bases). Germline CDR1 MNHEY, CDR2 SVGEGT. This CDR3 has 14 residues. The V end was cut by 6 bases, the J end by 11 bases, with 17 bases between. CDR3 sequence (DNA): TGTGCCAGCAGATATGCAGGGCGAAGTCCACCCCTCCACTTT. This codes for CASRYAGRSPPLHF.

CDR3 nucleotides: TGCAGTGCACGAAGTCGGGTGTCCTACGAGCAGTACTTC. Its translation: CSARSRVSYEQYF. The chain uses TRBV20-1 and TRBJ2-7, with D unresolved. The germline CDR1 and CDR2 sequences are DFQATT and SNEGSKA (reference sequence). This CDR3 is built from 13 residues. V gave up 6 bases and J gave up 1 base, with 13 bases separating them.

There are many counts of this clonotype. This chain joins TRBV5-6 and TRBJ1-2, with a possible D match to TRBD1 (5 bases). This CDR3 comprises 14 residues. The germline gives CDR1 SGHDT, CDR2 YYEEEE. V shed 3 bases and J shed 5 bases, with 14 bases lying between them. As DNA, the CDR3 is TGTGCCAGCAGCTCGGAGGGGTCCGTTTATGGCTACACCTTC. Translated: CASSSEGSVYGYTF.

This clonotype was counted ten times or more. V and J are TRBV20-1 and TRBJ1-2, with 7 bases fitting TRBD1. Germline V gene lookup returns CDR1 DFQATT and CDR2 SNEGSKA (reference sequence). J gave up 0 bases and V 3 bases, and 10 bases lay outside the gene matches. The CDR3 is 16 amino acids. The CDR3 loop reads CSASGDVGQANYGYTF. The CDR3 DNA follows: TGCAGTGCTAGTGGGGACGTCGGACAGGCTAACTATGGCTACACCTTC.

V gene TRBV30 combines with J gene TRBJ2-4; 7 bases are a match to TRBD1. This CDR3 has 12 amino acids. V dropped 2 bases and J dropped 6; count of bases not matched to a gene: 1. CDR1 is GTSNPN and CDR2 is SVGIG in the germline V gene (reference sequence). In DNA, the CDR3 is TGTGCCTGGAGTCGGGACAGAAACATTCAGTACTTC. Translating gives CAWSRDRNIQYF.